The clone carrying this TCR beta chain was found many times. No antigen is known for it. With iRepertoire HTBI primers and Arm-PCR of CDR3 regions, TCR beta libraries were built. In the original processing: The study identified roughly 59 TRBV and some 15 TRBJ segments across samples. TCRdb called the multiplex PCR reads again in MiXCR, with one record for every CDR3 protein. In this record, the V and J calls reflect TCRdb's handling and not the investigators' own analysis. There are hundreds of thousands of distinct CDR3 sequences in the sample; about 15% occur only once, and 12% lies in the top ten. This CDR3 spans 13 amino acids. With 10 bases clipped from V and 2 bases from J, the junction kept 6 bases outside the gene matches. Germline V gene data show CDR1 as MNHNS and CDR2 as SASEGT. The entry originates in a study of regulatory T cells in long-lasting Graves disease. Study-wide points: A greater number of public clonotypes (approximately 2,700) was shared by persistent patients than by new patients (around 970).

The time point was: newly diagnosed GD, antithyroid drugs for less than 3 months. PBMC RNA was the source of the TCR library. This sample was shared with a second study, whose subject was T cells in Graves' hyperthyroidism and ophthalmopathy. That source adds: When ophthalmopathy did not progress within 18 months, Graves' hyperthyroidism was considered stable.

The sample in question was peripheral blood mononuclear cells (PBMCs), obtained at new diagnosis, from a patient treated with antithyroid drugs. The TCR originated in a man between 18 and 35 years old with Graves disease. The chain couples TRBV6-1 to TRBJ2-7, with 9 bases that match TRBD1. This chain's CDR3 is CATNNRGPYEQYF. The CDR3 DNA reads as TGTGCCACCAATAACAGGGGGCCCTACGAGCAGTACTTC.